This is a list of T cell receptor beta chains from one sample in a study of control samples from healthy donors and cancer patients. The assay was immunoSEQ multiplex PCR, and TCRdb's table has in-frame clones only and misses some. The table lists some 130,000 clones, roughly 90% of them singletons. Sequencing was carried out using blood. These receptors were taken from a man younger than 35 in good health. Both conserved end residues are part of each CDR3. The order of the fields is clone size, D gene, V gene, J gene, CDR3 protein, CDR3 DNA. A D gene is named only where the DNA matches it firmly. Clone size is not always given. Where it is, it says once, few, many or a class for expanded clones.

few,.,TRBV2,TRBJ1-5,CASGQGSQPQHF,TGTGCCAGCGGGCAGGGAAGTCAGCCCCAGCATTTT
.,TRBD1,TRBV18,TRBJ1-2,CASSPPGQNYGYTF,TGTGCCAGCTCACCACCGGGACAGAACTATGGCTACACCTTC
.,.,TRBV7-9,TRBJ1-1,CASSLSRADTEAFF,TGTGCCAGCAGCTTATCCAGGGCGGACACTGAAGCTTTCTTT
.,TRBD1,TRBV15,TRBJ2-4,CATSGQGAKNIQYF,TGTGCCACCAGCGGACAGGGAGCCAAAAACATTCAGTACTTC
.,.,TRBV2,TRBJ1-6,CASNSGRGGNSPLHF,TGTGCCAGCAATAGCGGGCGGGGAGGAAATTCACCCCTCCACTTT
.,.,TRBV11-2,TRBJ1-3,CVSSGYDSGNTIYF,TGTGTCAGCAGTGGATACGACTCTGGAAACACCATATATTTT
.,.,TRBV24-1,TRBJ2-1,CATSDLDSSYNEQFF,TGTGCCACCAGTGATTTGGACAGCTCCTACAATGAGCAGTTCTTC
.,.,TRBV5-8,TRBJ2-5,CASSLYETQYF,TGTGCCAGCAGCTTGTACGAGACCCAGTACTTC
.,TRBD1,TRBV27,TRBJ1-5,CASSFLSPGGDNQPQHF,TGTGCCAGCAGTTTTCTCTCCCCAGGGGGCGACAATCAGCCCCAGCATTTT
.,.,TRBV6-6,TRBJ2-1,CASSYSIMGLGEEQFF,TGTGCCAGCAGTTACTCGATAATGGGGCTAGGGGAGGAGCAGTTCTTC
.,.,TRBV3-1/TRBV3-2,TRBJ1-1,CASSVGMNTEAFF,TGTGCCAGCAGTGTCGGAATGAACACTGAAGCTTTCTTT
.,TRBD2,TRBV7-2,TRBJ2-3,CASSVSGSRPDTQYF,TGTGCCAGCAGCGTTAGCGGGAGTCGCCCAGATACGCAGTATTTT
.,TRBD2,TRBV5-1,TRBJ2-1,CASSLGSNLAGGSEQFF,TGCGCCAGCAGCTTGGGATCTAACCTAGCGGGAGGTAGTGAGCAGTTCTTC
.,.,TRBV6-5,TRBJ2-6,CASSPMTAGANVLTF,TGTGCCAGCAGCCCCATGACGGCCGGGGCCAACGTCCTGACTTTC
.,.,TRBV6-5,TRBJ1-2,CASTVGQGTGGYTF,TGTGCCAGTACCGTGGGGCAGGGAACGGGAGGCTACACCTTC
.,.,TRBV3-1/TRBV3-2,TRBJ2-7,CASSRESRGYEQYF,TGTGCCAGCAGCCGAGAGAGCAGGGGCTACGAGCAGTACTTC
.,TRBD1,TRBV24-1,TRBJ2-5,CATSESGGPKETQYF,TGTGCCACCAGTGAGTCAGGGGGCCCAAAGGAGACCCAGTACTTC
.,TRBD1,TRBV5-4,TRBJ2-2,CASSGTGGGELFF,TGTGCCAGCAGCGGGACAGGGGGCGGGGAGCTGTTTTTT
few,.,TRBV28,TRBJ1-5,CASSWGDQPQHF,TGTGCCAGCAGTTGGGGAGATCAGCCCCAGCATTTT
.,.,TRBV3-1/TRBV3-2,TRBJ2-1,CASSQGTASSYNEQFF,TGTGCCAGCAGCCAAGGGACAGCCAGCTCCTACAATGAGCAGTTCTTC
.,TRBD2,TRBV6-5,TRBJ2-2,CACTSGSRGTGELFF,TGTGCCTGCACTAGCGGGAGCCGGGGGACCGGGGAGCTGTTTTTT
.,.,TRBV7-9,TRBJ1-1,CASSVQTEAFF,TGTGCCAGCAGCGTCCAAACTGAAGCTTTCTTT